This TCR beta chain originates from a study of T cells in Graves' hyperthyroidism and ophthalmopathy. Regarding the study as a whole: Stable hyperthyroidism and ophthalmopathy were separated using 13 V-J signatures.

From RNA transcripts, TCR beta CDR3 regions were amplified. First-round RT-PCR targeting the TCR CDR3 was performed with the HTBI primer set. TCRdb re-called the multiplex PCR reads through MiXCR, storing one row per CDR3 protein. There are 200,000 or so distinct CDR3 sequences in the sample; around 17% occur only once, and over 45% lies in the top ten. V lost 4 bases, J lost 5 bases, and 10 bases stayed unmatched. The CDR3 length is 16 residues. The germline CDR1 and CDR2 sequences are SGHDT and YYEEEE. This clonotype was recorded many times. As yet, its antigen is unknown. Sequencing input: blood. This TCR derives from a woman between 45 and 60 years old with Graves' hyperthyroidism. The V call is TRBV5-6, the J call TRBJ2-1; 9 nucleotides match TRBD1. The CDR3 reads CASSPGTGFRDNEQFF. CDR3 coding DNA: TGTGCCAGCAGCCCCGGGACAGGGTTCAGGGACAATGAGCAGTTCTTC.